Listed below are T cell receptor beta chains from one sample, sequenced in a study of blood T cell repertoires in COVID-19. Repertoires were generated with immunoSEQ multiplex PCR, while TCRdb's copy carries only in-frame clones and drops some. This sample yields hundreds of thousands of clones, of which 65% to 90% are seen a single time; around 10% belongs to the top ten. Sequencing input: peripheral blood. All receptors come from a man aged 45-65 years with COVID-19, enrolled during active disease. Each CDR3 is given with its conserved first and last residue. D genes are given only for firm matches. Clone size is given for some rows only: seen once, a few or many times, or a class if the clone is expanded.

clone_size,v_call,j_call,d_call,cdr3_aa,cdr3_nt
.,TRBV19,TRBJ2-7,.,CASSIRSSGYEQYF,TGTGCCAGTAGTATACGTAGCAGCGGCTACGAGCAGTACTTC
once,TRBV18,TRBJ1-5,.,CASSPGAFNQPQHF,TGTGCCAGCTCACCGGGAGCTTTCAATCAGCCCCAGCATTTT
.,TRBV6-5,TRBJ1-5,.,CASSANRDGNQPQHF,TGTGCCAGCAGCGCCAACAGGGATGGAAATCAGCCCCAGCATTTT
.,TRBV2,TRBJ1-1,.,CASSEGRGNTEAFF,TGTGCCAGCAGTGAAGGCAGGGGGAACACTGAAGCTTTCTTT
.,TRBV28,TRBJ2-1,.,CASSAGQPSYNEQFF,TGTGCCAGCAGTGCGGGACAGCCTTCCTACAATGAGCAGTTCTTC
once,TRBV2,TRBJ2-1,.,CASSVLGSGEQFF,TGTGCCAGCAGTGTACTGGGGAGCGGTGAGCAGTTCTTC
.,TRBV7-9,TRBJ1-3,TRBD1,CASSLLGQLSGNTIYF,TGTGCCAGCAGCTTGTTGGGACAGCTTTCTGGAAACACCATATATTTT
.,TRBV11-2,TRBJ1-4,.,CASSLDRGNEKLFF,TGTGCCAGCAGCTTAGATCGGGGAAATGAAAAACTGTTTTTT
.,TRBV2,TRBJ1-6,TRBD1,CASSEARQGVSSPLHF,TGTGCCAGCAGTGAAGCGAGACAGGGCGTCAGTTCACCCCTCCACTTT
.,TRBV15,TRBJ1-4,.,CATSRGGGQLSEKLFF,TGTGCCACCAGCAGAGGTGGAGGACAGTTATCCGAAAAACTGTTTTTT
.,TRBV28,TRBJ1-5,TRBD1,CASSSGQHYSNQPQHF,TGTGCCAGCAGTTCGGGACAGCATTATAGCAATCAGCCCCAGCATTTT
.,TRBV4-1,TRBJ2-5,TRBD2,CASSHNSGTSFHQETQYF,TGCGCCAGCAGCCACAACTCTGGGACTAGCTTCCACCAAGAGACCCAGTACTTC
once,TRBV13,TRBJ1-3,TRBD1,CASRRTGSGNTIYF,TGTGCCAGCAGACGGACAGGCTCTGGAAACACCATATATTTT
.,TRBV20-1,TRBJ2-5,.,CSASREQETQYF,TGCAGTGCTAGTCGGGAGCAAGAGACCCAGTACTTC
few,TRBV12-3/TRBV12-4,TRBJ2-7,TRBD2,CASSQTSIEQYF,TGTGCCAGCAGTCAGACTAGCATCGAGCAGTACTTC
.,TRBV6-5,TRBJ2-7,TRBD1,CASSYSRTGSSYEQYF,TGTGCCAGCAGTTACAGTCGGACAGGGAGCTCCTACGAGCAGTACTTC
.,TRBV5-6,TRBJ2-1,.,CASSLGDTSYNEQFF,TGTGCCAGCAGCCTAGGGGACACCTCCTACAATGAGCAGTTCTTC
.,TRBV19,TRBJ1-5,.,CASSRRGSLNLQPQHF,TGTGCCAGTAGTAGAAGGGGGTCCCTGAATCTGCAGCCCCAGCATTTT
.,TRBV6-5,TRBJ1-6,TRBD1,CASRGTGNSPLHF,TGTGCCAGCAGAGGGACAGGGAATTCACCCCTCCACTTT
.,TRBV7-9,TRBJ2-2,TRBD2,CASSEAGRTTGELFF,TGTGCCAGCAGTGAAGCGGGACGGACCACCGGGGAGCTGTTTTTT
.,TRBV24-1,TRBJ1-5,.,CATSDLAGAHNQPQHF,TGTGCCACCAGTGATTTGGCAGGGGCCCACAATCAGCCCCAGCATTTT
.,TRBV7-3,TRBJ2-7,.,CASSTGQGYEQYF,TGTGCCAGCAGCACCGGACAAGGGTACGAGCAGTACTTC
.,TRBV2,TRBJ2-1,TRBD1,CASSGGTGREVQFF,TGTGCCAGCAGCGGCGGGACAGGCCGTGAGGTGCAGTTCTTC
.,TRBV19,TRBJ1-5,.,CASSPHGDQPQHF,TGTGCCAGTAGTCCGCACGGGGATCAGCCCCAGCATTTT
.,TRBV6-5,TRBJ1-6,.,CASSYGPNNSPLHF,TGTGCCAGCAGTTATGGTCCTAATAATTCACCCCTCCACTTT
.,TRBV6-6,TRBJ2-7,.,CASSYSFPAGSYEQYF,TGTGCCAGCAGTTACTCGTTCCCGGCAGGCAGCTACGAGCAGTACTTC
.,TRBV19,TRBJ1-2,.,CASSISNRPAGGYTF,TGTGCCAGTAGTATATCCAACAGGCCAGCGGGTGGCTACACCTTC
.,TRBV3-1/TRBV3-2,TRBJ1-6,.,CASSSGYWEEPLHF,TGTGCCAGCAGCTCTGGCTATTGGGAGGAACCCCTCCACTTT
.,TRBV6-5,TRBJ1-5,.,CASSLERTVNQPQHF,TGTGCCAGCAGCCTCGAGAGGACAGTAAATCAGCCCCAGCATTTT
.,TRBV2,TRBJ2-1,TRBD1,CASSELDRANEQFF,TGTGCCAGCAGTGAGTTAGACAGGGCGAATGAGCAGTTCTTC
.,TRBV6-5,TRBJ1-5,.,CASSYPTALNQPQHF,TGTGCCAGCAGTTACCCTACAGCCCTCAATCAGCCCCAGCATTTT
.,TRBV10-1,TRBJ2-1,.,CASSDRISGATPYNEQFF,TGCGCCAGCAGTGATAGGATCAGCGGAGCGACCCCCTACAATGAGCAGTTCTTC
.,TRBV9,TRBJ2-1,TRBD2,CASSVGGRTSTNEQFF,TGTGCCAGCAGCGTAGGGGGCAGGACTAGTACCAATGAGCAGTTCTTC
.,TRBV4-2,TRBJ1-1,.,CASSRTQGMNTEAFF,TGTGCCAGCAGCCGAACACAGGGTATGAACACTGAAGCTTTCTTT
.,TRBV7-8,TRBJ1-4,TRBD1,CASSPSGTGGNEKLFF,TGTGCCAGCAGCCCCTCCGGGACAGGGGGTAATGAAAAACTGTTTTTT
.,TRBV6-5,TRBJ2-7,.,CASSYSRTASYEQYF,TGTGCCAGCAGTTACTCGAGGACAGCAAGCTACGAGCAGTACTTC
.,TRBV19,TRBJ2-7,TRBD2,CASSIYLAGGPEQYF,TGTGCCAGTAGTATATACCTAGCGGGAGGGCCCGAGCAGTACTTC
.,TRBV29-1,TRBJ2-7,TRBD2,CSVIAGRREQYF,TGCAGCGTTATTGCCGGGAGGCGCGAGCAGTACTTC
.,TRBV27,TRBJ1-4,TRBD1,CASSGQATNEKLFF,TGTGCCAGCAGTGGACAGGCAACTAATGAAAAACTGTTTTTT
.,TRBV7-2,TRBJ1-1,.,CASSLYRENTEAFF,TGTGCCAGCAGCTTATACAGGGAGAACACTGAAGCTTTCTTT